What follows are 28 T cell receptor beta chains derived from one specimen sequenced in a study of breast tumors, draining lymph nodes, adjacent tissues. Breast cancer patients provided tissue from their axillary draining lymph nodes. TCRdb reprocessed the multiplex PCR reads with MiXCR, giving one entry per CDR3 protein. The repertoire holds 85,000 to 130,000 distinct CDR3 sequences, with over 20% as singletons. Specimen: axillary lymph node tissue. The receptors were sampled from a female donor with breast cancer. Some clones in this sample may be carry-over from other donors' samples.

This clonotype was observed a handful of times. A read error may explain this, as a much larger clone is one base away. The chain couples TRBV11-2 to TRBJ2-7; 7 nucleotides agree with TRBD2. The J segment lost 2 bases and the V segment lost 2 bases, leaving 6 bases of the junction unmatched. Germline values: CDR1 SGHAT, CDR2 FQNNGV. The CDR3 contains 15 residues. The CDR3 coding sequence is TGTGCCAGCAGCTTACCGGCCGGGAGGACCTACGAGCAGTACTTC. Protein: CASSLPAGRTYEQYF.

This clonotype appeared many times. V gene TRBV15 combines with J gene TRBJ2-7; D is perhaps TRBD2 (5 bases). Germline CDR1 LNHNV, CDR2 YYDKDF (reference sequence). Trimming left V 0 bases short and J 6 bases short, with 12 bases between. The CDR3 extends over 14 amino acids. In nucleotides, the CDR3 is TGTGCCACCAGCAGAGATCGAGGGTTGGGCGAGCAGTACTTC. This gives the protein CATSRDRGLGEQYF.

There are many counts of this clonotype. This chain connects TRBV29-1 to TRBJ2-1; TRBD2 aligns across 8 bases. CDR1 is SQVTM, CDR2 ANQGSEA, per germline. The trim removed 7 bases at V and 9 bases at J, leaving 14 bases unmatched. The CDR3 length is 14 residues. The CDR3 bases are TGCAGCGCCAAGGAGGACAGTCGGGGGGGTGAGCAGTTCTTC. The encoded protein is CSAKEDSRGGEQFF.

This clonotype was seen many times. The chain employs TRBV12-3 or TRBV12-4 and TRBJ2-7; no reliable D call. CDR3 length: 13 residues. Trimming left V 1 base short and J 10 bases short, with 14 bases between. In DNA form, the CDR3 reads TGTGCCAGCAGTTTAGGCCTATCCGCCGAACAGTACTTC. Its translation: CASSLGLSAEQYF.

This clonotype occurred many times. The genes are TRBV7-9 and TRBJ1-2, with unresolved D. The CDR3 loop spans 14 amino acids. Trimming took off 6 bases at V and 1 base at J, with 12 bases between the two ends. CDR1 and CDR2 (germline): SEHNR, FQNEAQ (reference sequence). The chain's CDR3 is CASRPLTDNYGYTF. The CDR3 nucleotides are TGTGCCAGCAGACCATTGACGGATAACTATGGCTACACCTTC. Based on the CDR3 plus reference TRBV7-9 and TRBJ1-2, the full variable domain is DTGVSQNPRHKITKRGQNVTFRCDPISEHNRLYWYRQTLGQGPEFLTYFQNEAQLEKSRLLSDRFSAERPKGSFSTLEIQRTEQGDSAMYLCASRPLTDNYGYTFGSGTRLTVV.

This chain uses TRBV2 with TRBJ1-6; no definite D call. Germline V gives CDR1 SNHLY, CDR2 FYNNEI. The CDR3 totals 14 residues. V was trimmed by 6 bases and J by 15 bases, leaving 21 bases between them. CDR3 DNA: TGTGCCAGCAGGGCGCCGGGCGTTAGATCGCTCCTCCACTTT. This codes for CASRAPGVRSLLHF.

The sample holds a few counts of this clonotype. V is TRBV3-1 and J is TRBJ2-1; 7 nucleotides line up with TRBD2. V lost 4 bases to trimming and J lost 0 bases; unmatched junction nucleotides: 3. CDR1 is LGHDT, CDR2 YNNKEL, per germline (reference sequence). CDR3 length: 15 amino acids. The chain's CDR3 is CASSRGGSSYNEQFF. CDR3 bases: TGTGCCAGCAGCCGGGGGGGTAGCTCCTACAATGAGCAGTTCTTC.

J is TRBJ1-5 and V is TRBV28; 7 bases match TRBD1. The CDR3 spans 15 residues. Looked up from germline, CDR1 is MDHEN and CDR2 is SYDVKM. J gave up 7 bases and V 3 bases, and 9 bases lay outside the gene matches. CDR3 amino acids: CASSFFRQGGQPQHF. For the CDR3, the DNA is TGTGCCAGCAGTTTTTTCAGACAGGGTGGCCAGCCCCAGCATTTT.

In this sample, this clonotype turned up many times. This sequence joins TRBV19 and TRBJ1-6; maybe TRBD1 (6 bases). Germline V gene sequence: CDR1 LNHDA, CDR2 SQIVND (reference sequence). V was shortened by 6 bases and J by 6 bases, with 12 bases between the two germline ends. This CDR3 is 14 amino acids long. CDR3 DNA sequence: TGTGCCAGTAGGCGGACAGATCTTAATTCACCCCTCCACTTT. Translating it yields CASRRTDLNSPLHF.

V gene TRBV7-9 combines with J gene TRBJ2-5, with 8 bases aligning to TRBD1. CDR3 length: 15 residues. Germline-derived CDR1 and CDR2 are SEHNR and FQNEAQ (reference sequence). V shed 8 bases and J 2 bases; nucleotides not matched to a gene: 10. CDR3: CASGPGQGIQETQYF. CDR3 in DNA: TGTGCCAGCGGCCCAGGACAGGGTATTCAAGAGACCCAGTACTTC.

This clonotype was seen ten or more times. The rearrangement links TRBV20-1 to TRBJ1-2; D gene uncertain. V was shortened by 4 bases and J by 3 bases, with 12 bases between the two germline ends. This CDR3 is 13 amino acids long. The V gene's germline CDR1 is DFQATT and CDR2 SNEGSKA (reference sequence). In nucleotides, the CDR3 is TGCAGTGCTATTCGGGCTCAAGACTATGGCTACACCTTC. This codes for CSAIRAQDYGYTF.

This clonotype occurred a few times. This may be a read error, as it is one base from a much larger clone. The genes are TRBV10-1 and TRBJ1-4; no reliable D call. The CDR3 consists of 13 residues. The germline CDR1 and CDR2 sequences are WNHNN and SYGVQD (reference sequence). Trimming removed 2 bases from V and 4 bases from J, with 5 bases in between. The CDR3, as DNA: TGCGCCAGCAGTGAGGGAGGTAATGAAAAACTGTTTTTT. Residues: CASSEGGNEKLFF.

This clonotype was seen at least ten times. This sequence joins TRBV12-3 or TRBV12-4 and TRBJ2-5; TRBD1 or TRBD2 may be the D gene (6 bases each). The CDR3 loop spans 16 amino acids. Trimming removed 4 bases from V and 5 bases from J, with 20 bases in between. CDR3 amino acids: CASSSTDGGRGETQYF. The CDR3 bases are TGTGCCAGCAGTTCCACGGATGGGGGGCGCGGGGAGACCCAGTACTTC.

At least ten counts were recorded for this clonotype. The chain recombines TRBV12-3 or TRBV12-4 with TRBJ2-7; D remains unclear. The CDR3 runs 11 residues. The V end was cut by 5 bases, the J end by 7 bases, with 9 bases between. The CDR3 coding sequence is TGTGCCAGCAGTAACCTAGGGGAGCAGTACTTC. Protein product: CASSNLGEQYF.

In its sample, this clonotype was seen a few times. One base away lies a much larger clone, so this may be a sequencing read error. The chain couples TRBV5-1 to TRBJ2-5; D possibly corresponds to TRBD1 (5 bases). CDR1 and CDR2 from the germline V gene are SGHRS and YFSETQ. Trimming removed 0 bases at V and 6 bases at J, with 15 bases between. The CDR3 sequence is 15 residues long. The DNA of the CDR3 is TGCGCCAGCAGCTTGGCCTCGTGGGGCCTAAAGACCCAGTACTTC. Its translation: CASSLASWGLKTQYF.

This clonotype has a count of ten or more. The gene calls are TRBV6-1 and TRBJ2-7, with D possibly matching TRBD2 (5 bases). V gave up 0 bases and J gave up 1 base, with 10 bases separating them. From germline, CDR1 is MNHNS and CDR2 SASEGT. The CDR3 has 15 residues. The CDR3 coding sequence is TGTGCCAGCAGTGAAGCCCCGGGGTTGTCCTACGAGCAGTACTTC. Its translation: CASSEAPGLSYEQYF.

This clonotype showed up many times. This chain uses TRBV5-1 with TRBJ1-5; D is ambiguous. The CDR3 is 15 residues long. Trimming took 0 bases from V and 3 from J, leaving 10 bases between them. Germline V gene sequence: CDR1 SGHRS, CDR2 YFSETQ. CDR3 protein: CASSLDPSYNQPQHF. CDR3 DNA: TGCGCCAGCAGCTTGGACCCAAGCTACAATCAGCCCCAGCATTTT.

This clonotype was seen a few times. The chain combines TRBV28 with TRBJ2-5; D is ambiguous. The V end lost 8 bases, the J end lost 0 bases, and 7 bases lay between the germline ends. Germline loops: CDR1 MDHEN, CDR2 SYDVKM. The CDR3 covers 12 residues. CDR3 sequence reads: CASGKNQETQYF. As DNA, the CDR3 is TGTGCCAGCGGGAAAAACCAAGAGACCCAGTACTTC.

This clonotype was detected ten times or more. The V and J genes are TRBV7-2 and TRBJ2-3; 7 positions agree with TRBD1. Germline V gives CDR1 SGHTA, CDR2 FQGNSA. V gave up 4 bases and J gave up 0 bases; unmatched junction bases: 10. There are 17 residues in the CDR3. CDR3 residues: CASSSPRQGPSTDTQYF. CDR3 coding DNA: TGTGCCAGCAGCTCACCTAGACAGGGACCTAGCACAGATACGCAGTATTTT.

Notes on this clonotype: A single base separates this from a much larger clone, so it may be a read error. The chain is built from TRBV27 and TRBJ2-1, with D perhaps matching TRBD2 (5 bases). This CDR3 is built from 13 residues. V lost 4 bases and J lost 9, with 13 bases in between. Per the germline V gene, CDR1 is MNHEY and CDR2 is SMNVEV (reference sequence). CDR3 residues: CASSSYGVGEQFF. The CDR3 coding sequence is TGTGCCAGCAGTTCTTACGGGGTCGGTGAGCAGTTCTTC.

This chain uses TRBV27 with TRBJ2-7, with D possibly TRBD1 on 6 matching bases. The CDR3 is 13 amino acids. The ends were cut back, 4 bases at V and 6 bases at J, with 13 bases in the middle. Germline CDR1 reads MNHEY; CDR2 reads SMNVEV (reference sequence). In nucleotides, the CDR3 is TGTGCCAGCAGTTCGCTGGGGGCAGGCGAGCAGTACTTC. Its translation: CASSSLGAGEQYF.

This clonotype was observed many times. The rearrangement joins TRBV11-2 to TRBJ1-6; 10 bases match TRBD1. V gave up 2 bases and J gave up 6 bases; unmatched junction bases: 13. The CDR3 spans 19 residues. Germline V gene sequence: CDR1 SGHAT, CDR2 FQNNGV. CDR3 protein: CASSLRGTGAFKGNSPLHF. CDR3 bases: TGTGCCAGCAGCTTACGCGGGACAGGGGCCTTTAAGGGTAATTCACCCCTCCACTTT.

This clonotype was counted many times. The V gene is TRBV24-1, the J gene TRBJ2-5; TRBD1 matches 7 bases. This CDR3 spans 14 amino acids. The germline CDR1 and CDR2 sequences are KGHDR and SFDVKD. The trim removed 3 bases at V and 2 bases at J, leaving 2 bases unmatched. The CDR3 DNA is TGTGCCACCAGTGATCGGGACAGACAAGAGACCCAGTACTTC. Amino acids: CATSDRDRQETQYF.

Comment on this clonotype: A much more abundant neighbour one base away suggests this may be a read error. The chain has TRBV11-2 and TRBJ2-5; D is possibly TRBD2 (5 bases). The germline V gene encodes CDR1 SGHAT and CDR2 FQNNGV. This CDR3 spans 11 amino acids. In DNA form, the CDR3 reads TGTGCCAGCAGCCAAAGGGAGATCCAGTACTTC. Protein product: CASSQREIQYF.

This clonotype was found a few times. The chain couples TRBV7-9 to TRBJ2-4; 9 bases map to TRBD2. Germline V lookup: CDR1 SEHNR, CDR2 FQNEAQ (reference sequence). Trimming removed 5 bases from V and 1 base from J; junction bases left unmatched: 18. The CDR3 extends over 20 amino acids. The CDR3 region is CASSPPARRGGLGAKNIQYF. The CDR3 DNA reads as TGTGCCAGCAGCCCCCCAGCGAGGCGGGGGGGCCTCGGGGCCAAAAACATTCAGTACTTC.

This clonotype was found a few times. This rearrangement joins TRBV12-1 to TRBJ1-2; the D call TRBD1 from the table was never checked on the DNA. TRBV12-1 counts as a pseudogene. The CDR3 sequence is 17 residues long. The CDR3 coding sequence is TGTGCCAGCAGCTTCGGGACAGGGCCGCTGTGCGCCTATGGCTACACCTTC. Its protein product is CASSFGTGPLCAYGYTF.

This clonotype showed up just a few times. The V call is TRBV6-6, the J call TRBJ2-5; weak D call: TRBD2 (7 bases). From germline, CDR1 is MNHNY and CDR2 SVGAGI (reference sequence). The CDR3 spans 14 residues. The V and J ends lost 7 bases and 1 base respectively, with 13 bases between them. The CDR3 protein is CASIGGGSQETQYF. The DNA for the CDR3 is TGTGCCAGCATTGGGGGGGGCAGCCAAGAGACCCAGTACTTC.

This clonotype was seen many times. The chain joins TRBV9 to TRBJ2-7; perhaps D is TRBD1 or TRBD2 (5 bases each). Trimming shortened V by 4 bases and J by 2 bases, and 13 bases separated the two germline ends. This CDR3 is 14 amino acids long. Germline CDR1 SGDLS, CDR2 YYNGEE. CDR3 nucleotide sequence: TGTGCCAGCAGCCAGACGGGGCTACCCTACGAGCAGTACTTC. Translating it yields CASSQTGLPYEQYF.